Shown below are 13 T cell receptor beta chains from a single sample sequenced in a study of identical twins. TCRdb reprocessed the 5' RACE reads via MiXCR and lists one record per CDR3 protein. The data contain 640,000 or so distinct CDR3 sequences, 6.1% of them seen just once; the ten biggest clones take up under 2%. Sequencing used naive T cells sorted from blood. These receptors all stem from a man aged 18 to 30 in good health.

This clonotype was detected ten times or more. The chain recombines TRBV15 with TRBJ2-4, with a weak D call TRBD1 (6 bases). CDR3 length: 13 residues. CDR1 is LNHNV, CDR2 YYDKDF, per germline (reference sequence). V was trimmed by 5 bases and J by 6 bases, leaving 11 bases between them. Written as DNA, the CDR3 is TGTGCCACCAGCGGACCCAGGGGAAACATTCAGTACTTC. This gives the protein CATSGPRGNIQYF.

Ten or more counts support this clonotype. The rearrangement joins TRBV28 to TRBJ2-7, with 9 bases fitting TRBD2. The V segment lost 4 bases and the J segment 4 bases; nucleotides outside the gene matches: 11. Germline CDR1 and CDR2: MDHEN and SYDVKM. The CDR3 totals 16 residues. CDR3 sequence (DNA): TGTGCCAGCAGTTCAACGCTAGCGGGAAACTGGTACGAGCAGTACTTC. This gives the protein CASSSTLAGNWYEQYF.

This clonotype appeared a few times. For the CDR3, the DNA is TGCGCCAGCAGCTTGGAAGGGAAAGTGGAGACCCAGTACTTC. It yields the protein CASSLEGKVETQYF. V gene TRBV5-1 combines with J gene TRBJ2-5, with unresolved D. This CDR3 comprises 14 residues. Germline-derived CDR1 and CDR2 are SGHRS and YFSETQ. Between the trimmed V and J ends, which lost 0 bases and 5 bases, there was a span of 11 bases.

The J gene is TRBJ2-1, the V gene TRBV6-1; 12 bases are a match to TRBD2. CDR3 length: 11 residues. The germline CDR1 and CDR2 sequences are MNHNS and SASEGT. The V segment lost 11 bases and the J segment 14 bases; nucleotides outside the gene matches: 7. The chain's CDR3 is CASRLAGEEFF. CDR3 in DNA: TGTGCCTCCAGACTAGCGGGAGAGGAGTTCTTC.

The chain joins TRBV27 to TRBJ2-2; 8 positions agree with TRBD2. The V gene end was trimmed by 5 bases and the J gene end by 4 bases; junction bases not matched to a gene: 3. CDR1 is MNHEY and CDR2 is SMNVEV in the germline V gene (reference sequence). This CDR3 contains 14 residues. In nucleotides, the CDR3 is TGTGCCAGCAGTAGGACTAGCTCCACCGGGGAGCTGTTTTTT. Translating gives CASSRTSSTGELFF.

CDR3 sequence: CASSYSTSNTEAFF. CDR3 DNA: TGTGCCAGCAGTTACTCCACTTCGAACACTGAAGCTTTCTTT. V is TRBV6-5 and J is TRBJ1-1; D not certain. CDR3 length equals 14 residues. Germline CDR1 is MNHEY and CDR2 is SVGAGI. The V end lost 0 bases, the J end lost 1 base, and 6 bases lay between the germline ends.

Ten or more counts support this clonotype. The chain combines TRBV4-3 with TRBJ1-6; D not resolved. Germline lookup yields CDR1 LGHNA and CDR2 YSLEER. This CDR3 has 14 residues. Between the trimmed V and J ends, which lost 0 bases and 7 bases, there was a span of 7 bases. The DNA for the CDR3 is TGCGCCAGCAGCCAAGAGTTCGGGAATTCACCCCTCCACTTT. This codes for CASSQEFGNSPLHF.

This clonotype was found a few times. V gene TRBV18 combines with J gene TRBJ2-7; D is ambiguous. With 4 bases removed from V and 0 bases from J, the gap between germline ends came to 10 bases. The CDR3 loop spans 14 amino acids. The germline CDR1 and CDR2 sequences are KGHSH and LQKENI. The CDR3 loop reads CASSLTAGSYEQYV. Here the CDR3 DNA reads TGTGCCAGCTCACTGACCGCAGGCTCCTACGAGCAGTACGTC.

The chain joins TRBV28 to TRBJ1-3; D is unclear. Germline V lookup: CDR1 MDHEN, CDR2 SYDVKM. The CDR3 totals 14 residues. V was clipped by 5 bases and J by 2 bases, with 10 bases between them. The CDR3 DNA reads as TGTGCCAGCAGTGGTGCTGGGGCTGGAAACACCATATATTTT. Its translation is CASSGAGAGNTIYF.

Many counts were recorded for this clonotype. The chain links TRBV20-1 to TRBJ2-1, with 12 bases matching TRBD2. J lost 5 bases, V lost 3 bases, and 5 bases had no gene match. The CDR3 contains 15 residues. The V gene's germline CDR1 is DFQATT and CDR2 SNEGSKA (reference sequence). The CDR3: CSARLAGGLDNEQFF. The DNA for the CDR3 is TGCAGTGCTAGGCTAGCGGGAGGGCTCGACAATGAGCAGTTCTTC.

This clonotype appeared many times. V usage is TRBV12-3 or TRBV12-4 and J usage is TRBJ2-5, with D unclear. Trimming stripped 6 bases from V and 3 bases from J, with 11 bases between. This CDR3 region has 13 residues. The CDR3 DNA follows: TGTGCCAGCAGCACAGATGGAAAAGAGACCCAGTACTTC. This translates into CASSTDGKETQYF.

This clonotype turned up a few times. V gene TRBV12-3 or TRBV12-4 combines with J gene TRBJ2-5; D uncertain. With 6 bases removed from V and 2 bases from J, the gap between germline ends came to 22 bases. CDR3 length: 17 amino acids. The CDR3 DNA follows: TGTGCCAGCAGACGGAATGGGGTGAACCGGCCTCAAGAGACCCAGTACTTC. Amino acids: CASRRNGVNRPQETQYF.

DNA for the CDR3: TGTGCCAGCAGTTTAGTAGTAGGTCTCTCCTACGAGCAGTACTTC. Its protein product is CASSLVVGLSYEQYF. V and J are TRBV28 and TRBJ2-7; D not certain. Germline-derived CDR1 and CDR2 are MDHEN and SYDVKM. This CDR3 has 15 residues. Trimming took off 2 bases at V and 0 bases at J, with 11 bases between the two ends.